These 32 T cell receptor beta chains originate from one sample sequenced in a study of T cells in Graves' hyperthyroidism and ophthalmopathy. RNA transcripts gave rise to amplified TCR beta CDR3 regions. The TCR CDR3 first-round RT-PCR relied on the HTBI primer set. TCRdb re-called the multiplex PCR reads with MiXCR, one entry per CDR3 protein. The sample comprises 450,000 to 700,000 distinct CDR3 sequences, under 60% of which are singletons, and 15% to 20% rests with the top ten. Sequencing was carried out using peripheral blood or thyroid tissue (not recorded which). All receptors derive from an adult woman with Graves' disease, either hyperthyroidism or ophthalmopathy (not recorded which).

Worth noting for this clonotype: The junction shows a germline mismatch at one end, possibly a read error. The genes are TRBV10-3 and TRBJ2-2; possible D gene TRBD2, 5 bases. The CDR3 is 14 amino acids. Germline CDR1 and CDR2: ENHRY and SYGVKD. This CDR3 is CAISEGRNTGELSW. CDR3 nucleotide sequence: TGTGCCATCAGTGAGGGGCGGAACACCGGGGAGCTGTCTTGG.

The V gene is TRBV29-1, the J gene TRBJ1-2; 9 positions agree with TRBD1. Germline V gives CDR1 SQVTM, CDR2 ANQGSEA. Trimming took 7 bases from V and 8 from J; bases not matched to a gene: 11. The length of the CDR3 is 13 residues. The CDR3 nucleotides are TGCAGCGACAAATTACAGGGGGCGGGAGGCTACACCTTC. The encoded protein is CSDKLQGAGGYTF.

This clonotype showed up many times. CDR3 sequence reads: CASSYSPGVDSPLHF. The CDR3, as DNA: TGTGCCAGCAGTTACTCCCCAGGGGTCGATTCACCCCTCCACTTT. The gene calls are TRBV6-6 and TRBJ1-6; D may be TRBD1 (6 bases). Trimming shortened V by 0 bases and J by 8 bases, and 11 bases separated the two germline ends. Germline loops: CDR1 MNHNY, CDR2 SVGAGI (reference sequence). This CDR3 has 15 amino acids.

The chain couples TRBV7-3 to TRBJ2-7, with 7 nucleotides matching TRBD1. CDR1 and CDR2 from the germline V gene are SGHTA and FQGTGA. V lost 5 bases, J lost 9 bases, and 13 bases stayed unmatched. This CDR3 has 14 amino acids. The CDR3 nucleotides read TGTGCCAGCAGCCCCGAGGGGGCAGGCCCAGGGCAGTACTTC. Its protein product is CASSPEGAGPGQYF.

This clonotype was detected many times. CDR3 in DNA: TGTGCCAGCAGCGCCAACACCGGGGAGCTGTTTTTT. It encodes CASSANTGELFF. The chain recombines TRBV9 with TRBJ2-2; D gene ambiguous. The CDR3 consists of 12 residues. The V gene lost 3 bases and the J gene lost 2 bases, with 2 bases spanning the gap. CDR1 SGDLS and CDR2 YYNGEE come from the germline V gene.

This clonotype was counted a single time. V is TRBV29-1 and J is TRBJ2-7, with TRBD1 as a possible D gene (6 bases). Trimming pared 3 bases from V and 4 bases from J, leaving 13 bases between. The CDR3 is 13 residues long. Germline lookup yields CDR1 SQVTM and CDR2 ANQGSEA. The CDR3 region has the DNA TGCAGCGTTGACGGTCTGGGACATTACGAGCAGTACTTC. It is translated as CSVDGLGHYEQYF.

This clonotype has a handful of counts. This chain uses TRBV5-5 with TRBJ2-5, with D perhaps given as TRBD1 or TRBD2 (6 bases each). Trimming left V 5 bases short and J 4 bases short, with 12 bases between. This CDR3 region has 13 residues. CDR1 SGHKS and CDR2 YYEKEE come from the germline V gene (reference sequence). For the CDR3, the DNA is TGTGCCAGCAGTCCAGGGGAGGTAGAGACCCAGTACTTC. Translation: CASSPGEVETQYF.

This clonotype was detected ten times or more. This chain connects TRBV11-2 to TRBJ1-1, with a possible D match to TRBD1 (6 bases). This CDR3 has 16 residues. V lost 3 bases and J lost 1, with 15 bases in between. CDR1 and CDR2 from the germline V gene are SGHAT and FQNNGV. CDR3 amino acids: CASSLTRGGSNTEAFF. In nucleotides, the CDR3 is TGTGCCAGCAGCTTGACCAGGGGAGGCTCGAACACTGAAGCTTTCTTT. Using reference TRBV11-2 and TRBJ1-1 for the parts outside the CDR3, the full variable domain is EAGVAQSPRYKIIEKRQSVAFWCNPISGHATLYWYQQILGQGPKLLIQFQNNGVVDDSQLPKDRFSAERLKGVDSTLKIQPAKLEDSAVYLCASSLTRGGSNTEAFFGQGTRLTVV.

The V and J genes are TRBV9 and TRBJ2-2; possible D gene TRBD2, 6 bases. The CDR3 has 14 residues. Trimming pared 5 bases from V and 7 bases from J, leaving 15 bases between. The germline V gene has CDR1 SGDLS and CDR2 YYNGEE. As DNA, the CDR3 is TGTGCCAGCAGTGACGCGGTGGGAGGCGGGGAGCTGTTTTTT. Translated, it gives CASSDAVGGGELFF. The full variable domain, its missing parts supplied by reference TRBV9 and TRBJ2-2, is DSGVTQTPKHLITATGQRVTLRCSPRSGDLSVYWYQQSLDQGLQFLIQYYNGEERAKGNILERFSAQQFPDLHSELNLSSLELGDSALYFCASSDAVGGGELFFGEGSRLTVL.

V and J are TRBV12-3 or TRBV12-4 and TRBJ2-4; D unresolved. Trimming removed 6 bases from V and 9 bases from J, with 15 bases in between. The CDR3 loop spans 13 amino acids. The CDR3 sequence: CASSPSAVSIQYF. CDR3 DNA: TGTGCCAGCAGCCCCTCCGCCGTAAGCATTCAGTACTTC.

This chain links TRBV11-2 with TRBJ2-7; no clear D. Germline CDR1 reads SGHAT; CDR2 reads FQNNGV. There are 13 residues in the CDR3. V lost 5 bases and J 2 bases, leaving 10 bases between the germline ends. CDR3 loop: CASSKTPAYEQYF. The CDR3 DNA reads as TGTGCCAGCAGCAAAACCCCGGCCTACGAGCAGTACTTC. Variable domain in full (rest from reference TRBV11-2 and TRBJ2-7): EAGVAQSPRYKIIEKRQSVAFWCNPISGHATLYWYQQILGQGPKLLIQFQNNGVVDDSQLPKDRFSAERLKGVDSTLKIQPAKLEDSAVYLCASSKTPAYEQYFGPGTRLTVT.

As for this clonotype: With a much larger clone just one base away, this may be a read error. V is TRBV2 and J is TRBJ1-2; no clear D. Germline CDR1 reads SNHLY; CDR2 reads FYNNEI. Trimming pared 6 bases from V and 4 bases from J, leaving 9 bases between. This CDR3 has 12 residues. CDR3 coding DNA: TGTGCCAGCAGCCCCCACTTCTATGGCTACACCTTC. It specifies CASSPHFYGYTF.

Many counts were recorded for this clonotype. The chain joins TRBV2 to TRBJ2-1; maybe TRBD1 (6 bases). The CDR3 sequence is 14 residues long. Per the germline V gene, CDR1 is SNHLY and CDR2 is FYNNEI. V was shortened by 5 bases and J by 8 bases, with 16 bases between the two germline ends. CDR3: CASSRDAGDDEQFF. For the CDR3, the DNA is TGTGCCAGCAGTCGGGACGCAGGGGACGATGAGCAGTTCTTC.

This clonotype was counted at least ten times. The chain couples TRBV11-2 to TRBJ1-5; TRBD1 might be the D (6 bases). Per the germline V gene, CDR1 is SGHAT and CDR2 is FQNNGV. The germline V and J ends were trimmed by 5 bases and 16 bases, with 21 bases remaining between them. The CDR3 consists of 13 residues. Here the CDR3 DNA reads TGTGCCAGCAGCCAGCAAACGGGACATCCTAAACATTTT. Its protein is CASSQQTGHPKHF.

The chain combines TRBV29-1 with TRBJ1-2, with D perhaps matching TRBD1 (5 bases). The CDR3 consists of 13 residues. Germline CDR1 is SQVTM and CDR2 is ANQGSEA. V gave up 4 bases and J gave up 3 bases, with 12 bases separating them. In DNA, the CDR3 is TGCAGCGTTGTCGTGGGGACTGACTATGGCTACACCTTC. The encoded protein is CSVVVGTDYGYTF.

This sequence joins TRBV24-1 and TRBJ1-1; D ambiguous. Germline CDR1 is KGHDR and CDR2 is SFDVKD. CDR3 length: 13 residues. The V and J ends lost 10 bases and 4 bases respectively, with 15 bases between them. For the CDR3, the DNA is TGTGCCACGAGATTTCGGGAAGCCACTGAAGCTTTCTTT. This codes for CATRFREATEAFF.

V and J are TRBV7-9 and TRBJ1-2; TRBD1 aligns across 8 bases. Per germline, CDR1 SEHNR and CDR2 FQNEAQ (reference sequence). CDR3 size: 15 residues. V shed 6 bases, J shed 0 bases, and the junction held 6 bases outside the gene matches. Here the CDR3 reads CASRRDRLTNYGYTF. CDR3 DNA sequence: TGTGCCAGCAGGAGGGACAGGCTCACTAACTATGGCTACACCTTC.

This chain connects TRBV9 to TRBJ2-6, with D possibly being TRBD1 (6 bases). This CDR3 comprises 16 residues. Germline V CDR1 and CDR2: SGDLS, YYNGEE. Trimming cost V 8 bases and J 4 bases, with 19 bases left between them. CDR3 residues: CASSGYRALGANVLTF. The CDR3 coding sequence is TGTGCCAGTAGTGGTTACAGGGCTTTAGGGGCCAACGTCCTGACTTTC.

This clonotype was seen a handful of times. CDR3 amino acids: CASSNPPSYGYTF. CDR3 DNA: TGTGCCAGCAGTAACCCACCCTCCTATGGCTACACCTTC. The chain uses TRBV12-3 or TRBV12-4 and TRBJ1-2; D gene uncertain. V was cut by 5 bases and J by 4 bases, with 11 bases left in between. The CDR3 has 13 residues.

This clonotype was seen ten or more times. The chain carries TRBV29-1 and TRBJ1-1; a weak D match, TRBD1 (5 bases). The V gene's germline CDR1 is SQVTM and CDR2 ANQGSEA. CDR3 size: 11 residues. V was cut by 4 bases and J by 5 bases, with 8 bases left in between. The CDR3 DNA is TGCAGCGTTGGATCAGGGACTGAAGCTTTCTTT. This sequence encodes CSVGSGTEAFF.

Many counts were recorded for this clonotype. The chain links TRBV15 to TRBJ1-1; D not certain. CDR3 length: 17 amino acids. The V end lost 0 bases, the J end lost 5 bases, and 19 bases lay between the germline ends. The germline V gene encodes CDR1 LNHNV and CDR2 YYDKDF (reference sequence). The CDR3 DNA sequence: TGTGCCACCAGCAGAGATCTGCCCGTGGCAGTCACGACTGAAGCTTTCTTT. Translated: CATSRDLPVAVTTEAFF.

This clonotype was detected only once. The chain recombines TRBV7-6 with TRBJ1-2, with D maybe TRBD1 (5 bases). CDR3 length: 13 residues. Germline V gene lookup returns CDR1 SGHVS and CDR2 FNYEAQ. Trimming removed 3 bases at V and 8 bases at J, with 13 bases between. The CDR3 spells CASSLLGEYGYTF. CDR3 nucleotides: TGTGCCAGCAGCTTGCTGGGGGAGTACGGCTACACCTTC. The full variable domain, completed using reference TRBV7-6 and TRBJ1-2, is GAGVSQSPRYKVTKRGQDVALRCDPISGHVSLYWYRQALGQGPEFLTYFNYEAQQDKSGLPNDRFSAERPEGSISTLTIQRTEQRDSAMYRCASSLLGEYGYTFGSGTRLTVV.

V gene TRBV29-1 combines with J gene TRBJ2-5; either TRBD1 or TRBD2 may fit D (6 bases each). CDR3 size: 13 residues. CDR1 is SQVTM, CDR2 ANQGSEA, per germline. V was cut by 6 bases and J by 5 bases, with 16 bases left in between. CDR3 region: CSVVPRGRETQYF. The CDR3 bases are TGCAGCGTCGTTCCGAGGGGGAGGGAGACCCAGTACTTC.

The rearrangement links TRBV7-9 to TRBJ2-7, with 10 nucleotides matching TRBD1. The length of the CDR3 is 14 residues. CDR1 is SEHNR and CDR2 is FQNEAQ in the germline V gene (reference sequence). V dropped 3 bases and J dropped 6; count of bases not matched to a gene: 5. CDR3 amino acids: CASSFRGQGSEQYF. As DNA, the CDR3 is TGTGCCAGCAGCTTCCGGGGACAGGGGAGCGAGCAGTACTTC.

This chain connects TRBV7-9 to TRBJ2-7, with TRBD1 identical over 12 bases. This CDR3 has 16 residues. Germline V lookup: CDR1 SEHNR, CDR2 FQNEAQ (reference sequence). The V and J ends lost 5 bases and 7 bases, in that order; junction bases with no gene match: 12. This CDR3 reads CASSVDPGQGAREQYF. The CDR3 DNA is TGTGCCAGCAGCGTCGATCCGGGACAGGGGGCGAGGGAGCAGTACTTC.

This clonotype was seen a handful of times. J is TRBJ1-1 and V is TRBV2; D perhaps matches TRBD1 (5 bases). This CDR3 is built from 12 residues. Per the germline V gene, CDR1 is SNHLY and CDR2 is FYNNEI. V lost 6 bases and J lost 6, with 11 bases in between. The CDR3 loop reads CASRPAGPEAFF. CDR3 in DNA: TGTGCCAGCAGGCCAGCGGGACCTGAAGCTTTCTTT.

This sequence joins TRBV29-1 and TRBJ2-7; D could derive from TRBD1 or TRBD2 (6 bases each). CDR3 length: 12 residues. Trimming shortened V by 3 bases and J by 5 bases, and 11 bases separated the two germline ends. Germline V gives CDR1 SQVTM, CDR2 ANQGSEA. The CDR3 here is CSVDGGSNEQYF. CDR3 DNA: TGCAGCGTTGACGGGGGCAGCAACGAGCAGTACTTC.

This clonotype was recorded many times. The chain joins TRBV4-1 to TRBJ2-3; the match to TRBD2 covers 8 bases. V lost 5 bases to trimming and J lost 2 bases; unmatched junction nucleotides: 6. This CDR3 is 15 amino acids long. Germline V gene data show CDR1 as MGHRA and CDR2 as YSYEKL. The CDR3 region has the DNA TGCGCCAGCAGCTACTCGGGACTAGACACAGATACGCAGTATTTT. Amino acids: CASSYSGLDTDTQYF.

This clonotype was observed many times. This chain joins TRBV6-5 and TRBJ1-5; 7 positions match TRBD1. The length of the CDR3 is 16 residues. Losses at the gene ends were 7 bases for V and 11 bases for J; bases not matched to a gene: 20. Germline V gene sequence: CDR1 MNHEY, CDR2 SVGAGI. The CDR3, as DNA: TGTGCCAGCACCACAAACCGGGACAGTGGGTTATGGGCCCAGCATTTT. This encodes CASTTNRDSGLWAQHF.

This clonotype occurred a few times. This chain uses TRBV19 with TRBJ1-2; D is unresolved. Trimming removed 4 bases from V and 6 bases from J, with 9 bases in between. Germline V lookup: CDR1 LNHDA, CDR2 SQIVND (reference sequence). This CDR3 has 12 residues. CDR3 nucleotide sequence: TGTGCCAGTAGTACCGGACGGAATGGCTACACCTTC. Translation gives CASSTGRNGYTF.

The rearrangement joins TRBV5-1 to TRBJ2-7; 10 bases align to TRBD2. The CDR3 has 14 amino acids. The ends lost 3 bases at V and 3 bases at J; junction bases unmatched: 3. The germline CDR1 and CDR2 sequences are SGHRS and YFSETQ. The CDR3 spells CASSSGTSDYEQYF. The DNA for the CDR3 is TGCGCCAGCAGCTCAGGGACTAGCGACTACGAGCAGTACTTC.

V gene TRBV20-1 combines with J gene TRBJ1-1, with D possibly TRBD1 on 5 matching bases. CDR3 length: 13 amino acids. Germline CDR1 reads DFQATT; CDR2 reads SNEGSKA (reference sequence). Deletions cut 5 bases from V and 4 bases from J, with 14 bases between. The chain's CDR3 is CSAGGRGSTEAFF. The CDR3 bases are TGCAGTGCTGGGGGTCGGGGGAGCACTGAAGCTTTCTTT.